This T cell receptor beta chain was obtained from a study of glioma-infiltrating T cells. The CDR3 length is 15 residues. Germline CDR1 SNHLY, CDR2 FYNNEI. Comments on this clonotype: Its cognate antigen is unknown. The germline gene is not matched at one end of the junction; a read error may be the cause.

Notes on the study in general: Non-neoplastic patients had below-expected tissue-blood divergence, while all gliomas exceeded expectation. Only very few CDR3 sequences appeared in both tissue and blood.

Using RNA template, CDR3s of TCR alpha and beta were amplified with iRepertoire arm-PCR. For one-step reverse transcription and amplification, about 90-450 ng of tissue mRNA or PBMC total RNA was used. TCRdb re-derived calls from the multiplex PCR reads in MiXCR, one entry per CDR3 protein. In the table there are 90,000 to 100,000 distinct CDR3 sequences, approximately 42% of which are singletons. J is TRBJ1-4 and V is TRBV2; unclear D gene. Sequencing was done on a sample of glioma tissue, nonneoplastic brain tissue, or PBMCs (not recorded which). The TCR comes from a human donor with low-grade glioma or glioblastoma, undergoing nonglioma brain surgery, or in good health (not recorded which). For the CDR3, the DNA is TGTGCCGGCAGGAGGGATCGATCAACTAATGAAAAACTGTTTTTT. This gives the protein CAGRRDRSTNEKLFF.